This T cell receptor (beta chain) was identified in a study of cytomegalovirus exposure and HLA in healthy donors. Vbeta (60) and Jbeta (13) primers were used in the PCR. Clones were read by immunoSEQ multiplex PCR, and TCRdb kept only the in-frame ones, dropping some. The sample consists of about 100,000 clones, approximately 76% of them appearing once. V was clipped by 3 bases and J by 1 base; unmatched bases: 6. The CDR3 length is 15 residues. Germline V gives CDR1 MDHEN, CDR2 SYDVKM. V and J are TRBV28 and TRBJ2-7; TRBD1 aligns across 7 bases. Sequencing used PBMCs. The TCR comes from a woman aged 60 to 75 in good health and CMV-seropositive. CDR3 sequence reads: CASSFSVQGSYEQYF. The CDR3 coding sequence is TGTGCCAGCAGTTTCTCCGTACAGGGGTCCTACGAGCAGTACTTC. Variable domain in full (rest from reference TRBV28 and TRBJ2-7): DVKVTQSSRYLVKRTGEKVFLECVQDMDHENMFWYRQDPGLGLRLIYFSYDVKMKEKGDIPEGYSVSREKKERFSLILESASTNQTSMYLCASSFSVQGSYEQYFGPGTRLTVT.